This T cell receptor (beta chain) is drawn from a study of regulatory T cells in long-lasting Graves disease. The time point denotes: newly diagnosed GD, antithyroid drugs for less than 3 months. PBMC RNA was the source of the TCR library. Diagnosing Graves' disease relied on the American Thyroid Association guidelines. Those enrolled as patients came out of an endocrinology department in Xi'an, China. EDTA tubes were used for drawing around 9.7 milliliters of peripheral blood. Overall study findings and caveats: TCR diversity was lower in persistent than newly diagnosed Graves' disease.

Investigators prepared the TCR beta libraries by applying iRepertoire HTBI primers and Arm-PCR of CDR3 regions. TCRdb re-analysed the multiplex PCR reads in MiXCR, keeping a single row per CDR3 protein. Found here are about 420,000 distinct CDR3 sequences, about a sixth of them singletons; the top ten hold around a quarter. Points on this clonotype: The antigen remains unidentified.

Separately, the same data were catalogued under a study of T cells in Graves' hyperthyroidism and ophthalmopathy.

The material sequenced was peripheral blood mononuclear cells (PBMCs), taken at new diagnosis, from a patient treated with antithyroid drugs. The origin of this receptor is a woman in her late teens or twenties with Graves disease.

The CDR3 sequence is CASSRDLSGGVSYEQYF. The DNA of the CDR3 is TGTGCCAGCAGCCGGGACCTAAGCGGAGGAGTCTCCTACGAGCAGTACTTC. This chain connects TRBV3-1 to TRBJ2-7, with D tentatively TRBD1 or TRBD2 (5 bases each). The CDR3 sequence is 17 residues long. Trimming stripped 4 bases from V and 0 bases from J, with 19 bases between. The germline CDR1 and CDR2 sequences are LGHDT and YNNKEL (reference sequence).